This record concerns one T cell receptor beta chain sequence. Antigen specificity is unknown. The same CDR3 is also encoded by other DNA sequences in this sample. The germline V gene has CDR1 MNHEY and CDR2 SVGAGI. V lost 4 bases to trimming and J lost 5 bases; unmatched junction nucleotides: 4. CDR3 length: 13 residues. This entry comes from a study of shared clonotypes between healthy human individuals. General observations from the study: It was observed that approximately 5% of naive CD4 clonotypes were shared across a few donors.

Per the original data handling: Filtering differed, since immunoSEQ gave only junction sequences and no quality scores. TCRdb's copy holds only in-frame clones and misses some; the assay was immunoSEQ multiplex PCR. V and J calls and clone size are copied from that table; D and trimming were computed from the DNA. There are about 1,900,000 clones in the sample; just under 95% occur only once, and around 1.2% lies in the top ten. Only CD45RO-negative cells positively selected for CCR7 counted as naive CD8 cells, so terminally differentiated effector memory CD45RA+ cells were excluded. The sequence derives from a man aged 18 to 35 in good health. The sequenced material came from naive CD8+ T cells sorted from blood. The chain joins TRBV6-5 to TRBJ2-7; 8 nucleotides match TRBD1. CDR3 in DNA: TGTGCCAGCAGTTCTGGACAGGGCGACGAGCAGTACTTC. This encodes CASSSGQGDEQYF.